The 15 T cell receptor beta chains presented below share a single source sample, sequenced in a study of regulatory T cells in long-lasting Graves disease. The time point was: persistent/refractory GD, antithyroid drugs over 5 years with positive TRAb. The TCR library was made from RNA extracted from PBMCs. Arm-PCR of CDR3 regions and iRepertoire HTBI primers were the basis on which TCR beta libraries were built. TCRdb re-derived calls from the multiplex PCR reads in MiXCR, one entry per CDR3 protein. The sample includes around 300,000 distinct CDR3 sequences, 20% to 25% of them seen just once. Source: peripheral blood mononuclear cells (PBMCs), taken when the disease was refractory, from a patient treated with antithyroid drugs. These receptors came from a female donor with Graves disease.

The chain has TRBV7-9 and TRBJ1-1; no clear D gene. This CDR3 is 16 amino acids long. Trimming left V 3 bases short and J 3 bases short, with 17 bases between. Germline loops: CDR1 SEHNR, CDR2 FQNEAQ (reference sequence). This chain's CDR3 is CASSLGTRSVDTEAFF. The CDR3 nucleotides are TGTGCCAGCAGCTTGGGCACTCGATCGGTGGACACTGAAGCTTTCTTT. The full variable domain, its missing parts supplied by reference TRBV7-9 and TRBJ1-1, is DTGVSQNPRHKITKRGQNVTFRCDPISEHNRLYWYRQTLGQGPEFLTYFQNEAQLEKSRLLSDRFSAERPKGSFSTLEIQRTEQGDSAMYLCASSLGTRSVDTEAFFGQGTRLTVV.

Many counts were recorded for this clonotype. The rearrangement joins TRBV7-2 to TRBJ2-7, with TRBD1 as a possible D gene (5 bases). This CDR3 region has 16 residues. Germline V gene data show CDR1 as SGHTA and CDR2 as FQGNSA. V dropped 0 bases and J dropped 2 bases, with 14 bases sitting between them. The CDR3 here is CASSLALAGWTYEQYF. The CDR3 DNA follows: TGTGCCAGCAGCTTAGCGTTGGCAGGGTGGACCTACGAGCAGTACTTC.

This clonotype was recorded at least ten times. This chain connects TRBV20-1 to TRBJ2-7; the match to TRBD2 covers 8 bases. The V gene's germline CDR1 is DFQATT and CDR2 SNEGSKA (reference sequence). Unmatched junction bases numbered 5, after V lost 0 bases and J lost 4 bases. There are 14 residues in the CDR3. Here the CDR3 reads CSAREAGEGYEQYF. DNA of the CDR3: TGCAGTGCTAGAGAAGCGGGAGAGGGGTACGAGCAGTACTTC.

V gene TRBV7-9 combines with J gene TRBJ2-5; a weak D match, TRBD2 (6 bases). The J call is doubtful: the DNA matches TRBJ2-7 better. This CDR3 is 16 amino acids long. Germline CDR1 SEHNR, CDR2 FQNEAQ (reference sequence). The CDR3 sequence is CASIPWDTSSSYEQYF. The CDR3 nucleotides are TGTGCCAGCATCCCTTGGGATACTAGCTCCTCCTACGAGCAGTACTTC.

About this clonotype: At one end, the junction sequence differs from germline, possibly due to a read error. The chain has TRBV7-7 and TRBJ2-5, with 14 nucleotides matching TRBD2. CDR1 and CDR2 from the germline V gene are SSHAT and FNYEAQ (reference sequence). The CDR3 has 19 residues. The CDR3 region has the DNA TGTGCTAGCAGCTCCGGCCGACTAGCGGGAGGGCTGGACCAAGAGACCCAGTACTTC. Its translation: CASSSGRLAGGLDQETQYF.

This clonotype was detected many times. V and J are TRBV2 and TRBJ2-5; D not resolved. Germline V gives CDR1 SNHLY, CDR2 FYNNEI. The CDR3 sequence is 13 residues long. V lost 1 base to trimming and J lost 0 bases, with 3 bases between them. The CDR3 DNA reads TGTGCCAGCAGTGAAGGCAACCAAGAGACCCAGTACTTC. It yields the protein CASSEGNQETQYF.

As for this clonotype: A single base separates this from a much larger clone, so it may be a read error. The chain couples TRBV20-1 to TRBJ1-6; 9 bases align to TRBD1. The CDR3 runs 15 residues. Germline CDR1 reads DFQATT; CDR2 reads SNEGSKA (reference sequence). CDR3 loop: CSARGGQGPNSPPHF. CDR3 nucleotide sequence: TGCAGTGCTAGAGGTGGACAGGGGCCTAATTCACCCCCCCACTTT.

The chain recombines TRBV7-9 with TRBJ2-5; maybe TRBD1 (7 bases). V dropped 5 bases and J dropped 3 bases, with 28 bases sitting between them. The CDR3 extends over 19 amino acids. The germline V gene has CDR1 SEHNR and CDR2 FQNEAQ (reference sequence). The CDR3 is CASSPLRGDSDMLEETQYF. For the CDR3, the DNA is TGTGCCAGCAGCCCCCTTAGGGGGGACAGCGACATGTTAGAAGAGACCCAGTACTTC.

This clonotype has ten or more counts. One end of the junction is discordant with germline, which a read error may explain. The rearrangement uses TRBV28 and TRBJ2-7; D ambiguous. Germline lookup yields CDR1 MDHEN and CDR2 SYDVKM. CDR3 length: 12 amino acids. As DNA, the CDR3 is TGTGCCAGCAGCTTATCTGGTTACGAGCAGTACTTC. It is translated as CASSLSGYEQYF.

This clonotype was counted between two and nine times. This may arise from a read error, as a much more abundant clone is one base away. The chain recombines TRBV28 with TRBJ2-7, with D tentatively TRBD2 (5 bases). The germline V gene encodes CDR1 MDHEN and CDR2 SYDVKM. There are 12 residues in the CDR3. CDR3 residues: CASREDGYERYF. The DNA of the CDR3 is TGTGCCAGCAGGGAGGACGGCTACGAGCGGTACTTC.

This clonotype showed up many times. J is TRBJ1-2 and V is TRBV12-3 or TRBV12-4, with D unresolved. V was trimmed by 2 bases and J by 2 bases, leaving 9 bases between them. The CDR3 runs to 14 residues. CDR3 sequence: CASSLLSVNYGYTF. The CDR3 bases are TGTGCCAGCAGTTTACTGTCCGTAAACTATGGCTACACCTTC.

The table lists this clonotype with many counts. The gene calls are TRBV3-1 and TRBJ2-7; a possible D gene is TRBD1 (5 bases). Germline loops: CDR1 LGHDT, CDR2 YNNKEL (reference sequence). Deletions cut 2 bases from V and 6 bases from J, with 11 bases between. There are 13 residues in the CDR3. The CDR3 bases are TGTGCCAGCAGCCAAAGGGGTGGTGGCGAGCAGTACTTC. Translated: CASSQRGGGEQYF.

In this sample, this clonotype turned up many times. V usage is TRBV7-9 and J usage is TRBJ2-7; tentatively, D is TRBD2 (6 bases). The CDR3 extends over 14 amino acids. Germline CDR1 and CDR2: SEHNR and FQNEAQ (reference sequence). The ends were cut back, 3 bases at V and 0 bases at J, with 9 bases in the middle. CDR3 residues: CASSFGGTSYEQYF. In DNA, the CDR3 is TGTGCCAGCAGCTTCGGCGGGACCTCCTACGAGCAGTACTTC.

This clonotype was counted many times. The gene calls are TRBV6-5 and TRBJ2-7; 8 bases match TRBD1. The CDR3 is made up of 14 amino acids. Germline V lookup: CDR1 MNHEY, CDR2 SVGAGI. J was trimmed by 6 bases and V by 1 base; bases with no gene match: 5. The chain's CDR3 is CASSYYQDRAEQYF. The DNA for the CDR3 is TGTGCCAGCAGTTACTACCAGGACAGGGCCGAGCAGTACTTC.

This clonotype appeared a few times. The chain carries TRBV29-1 and TRBJ1-4; D possibly corresponds to TRBD1 (5 bases). V lost 2 bases and J 6 bases, leaving 10 bases between the germline ends. Germline V CDR1 and CDR2: SQVTM, ANQGSEA. The length of the CDR3 is 13 residues. The CDR3 bases are TGCAGCGTTGAAATCGGGGCACATGAAAAACTGTTTTTT. This encodes CSVEIGAHEKLFF.